What follows are 2 T cell receptor beta chains derived from one specimen sequenced in a study of blood T cell repertoires in COVID-19. Assay: immunoSEQ multiplex PCR; the TCRdb copy retains only in-frame clones and omits some. The repertoire consists of roughly 280,000 clones, with 88% occurring once and the leading ten covering about 3%. Sequencing was done on a sample of PBMCs or T cells enriched from blood (not recorded which). These receptors were obtained from a woman aged 50 to 65 who had recovered from COVID-19.

The chain employs TRBV19 and TRBJ2-1, with 10 bases aligning to TRBD1. CDR3 length equals 12 residues. Trimming removed 9 bases from V and 7 bases from J; junction bases left unmatched: 3. Per the germline V gene, CDR1 is LNHDA and CDR2 is SQIVND (reference sequence). CDR3 amino acids: CARTGGMNEQFF. CDR3 DNA sequence: TGTGCCAGGACAGGGGGCATGAATGAGCAGTTCTTC.

The chain has TRBV5-1 and TRBJ2-2; 8 bases match TRBD1. Looked up from germline, CDR1 is SGHRS and CDR2 is YFSETQ. V lost 0 bases and J lost 7; bases outside the gene matches: 5. The CDR3 has 15 residues. For the CDR3, the DNA is TGCGCCAGCAGCTTGGGGACAGGGAGGAGCGGGGAGCTGTTTTTT. Its translation: CASSLGTGRSGELFF.